Each of the 30 T cell receptor beta chains below was sequenced from the same sample in a study of cytomegalovirus exposure and HLA in healthy donors. This PCR relied on a set of 60 Vbeta primers and 13 Jbeta primers. Produced via immunoSEQ multiplex PCR; TCRdb's table is partial and in-frame only. The sample lists about 190,000 clones; about four fifths were seen once. Sequences were obtained from PBMCs. These receptors all stem from a man aged 35 to 55 in good health and CMV-seropositive.

The gene calls are TRBV7-8 and TRBJ2-1, with D maybe TRBD2 (7 bases). V was trimmed by 6 bases and J by 7 bases, leaving 19 bases between them. This CDR3 is 15 amino acids long. The germline V gene encodes CDR1 SGHVS and CDR2 FQNEAQ. The CDR3 region has the DNA TGTGCCAGCAGGCTTCGGGCGGGGGCCCGGAATGAGCAGTTCTTC. It translates to CASRLRAGARNEQFF.

A remark on this clone: The junction differs from germline at one of its ends, possibly a read error. This chain uses TRBV5-8 with TRBJ2-7; 12 nucleotides line up with TRBD2. Germline V gives CDR1 SGHTS, CDR2 YDEGEE. CDR3 length: 15 residues. This CDR3 reads CASSALGRSGTSGLF. CDR3 sequence (DNA): TGTGCCAGCAGCGCCTTGGGCAGGTCCGGGACTAGCGGGCTCTTC.

The chain carries TRBV10-3 and TRBJ2-3; D call uncertain. Trimming stripped 6 bases from V and 4 bases from J, with 8 bases between. The germline V gene has CDR1 ENHRY and CDR2 SYGVKD. This CDR3 is 12 amino acids long. Here the CDR3 DNA reads TGTGCCATCAGCGCGTCACCAGATACGCAGTATTTT. This sequence encodes CAISASPDTQYF.

This clone was seen just once. The chain carries TRBV4-1 and TRBJ2-7, with TRBD1 as a possible D gene (5 bases). V was trimmed by 3 bases and J by 0 bases, leaving 18 bases between them. Per germline, CDR1 MGHRA and CDR2 YSYEKL. The CDR3 sequence is 17 residues long. CDR3 residues: CASSHYKGQGDSYEQYF. The CDR3 DNA reads TGCGCCAGCAGCCACTACAAGGGCCAAGGGGACTCCTACGAGCAGTACTTC.

The rearrangement uses TRBV7-8 and TRBJ2-3, with 12 positions matching TRBD2. The CDR3 length is 16 residues. Germline lookup yields CDR1 SGHVS and CDR2 FQNEAQ. The ends lost 5 bases at V and 2 bases at J; junction bases unmatched: 5. CDR3 loop: CASSPGLAGFTDTQYF. CDR3 DNA: TGTGCCAGCAGCCCAGGACTAGCGGGATTCACAGATACGCAGTATTTT.

The CDR3 coding sequence is TGCGCCAGCAGCTTAGGACAGGGTGTAGGTCACGAGCAGTACTTC. Its protein is CASSLGQGVGHEQYF. The V gene is TRBV5-1, the J gene TRBJ2-7; TRBD1 aligns across 8 bases. Germline assignment: CDR1 SGHRS and CDR2 YFSETQ. The junction had 9 bases not matched to a gene; V was cut back by 2 bases and J by 5 bases. This CDR3 has 15 amino acids.

The DNA of the CDR3 is TGCAGCGTAGGGGACAGGGGGTATGGCTACACCTTC. It codes for CSVGDRGYGYTF. The chain has TRBV29-1 and TRBJ1-2; 11 positions agree with TRBD1. V lost 6 bases to trimming and J lost 5 bases; unmatched junction nucleotides: 2. CDR1 is SQVTM and CDR2 is ANQGSEA in the germline V gene. The CDR3 length is 12 residues.

The rearrangement links TRBV11-2 to TRBJ2-3, with TRBD2 matching over 7 bases. The CDR3 sequence is 17 residues long. The germline V gene has CDR1 SGHAT and CDR2 FQNNGV. Losses at the gene ends were 4 bases for V and 0 bases for J; bases not matched to a gene: 10. Here the CDR3 reads CASSSSRTSASTDTQYF. As DNA, the CDR3 is TGTGCCAGCAGCTCGTCCCGCACTAGCGCTAGCACAGATACGCAGTATTTT.

The V and J genes are TRBV2 and TRBJ2-1; TRBD2 agrees at 8 bases. V gave up 6 bases and J gave up 3 bases; unmatched junction bases: 4. CDR3 length equals 14 residues. CDR1 is SNHLY and CDR2 is FYNNEI in the germline V gene. The CDR3 sequence is CASSGTRFYNEQFF. As DNA, the CDR3 is TGTGCCAGCAGCGGGACTAGGTTCTACAATGAGCAGTTCTTC.

As regards this clone: The same CDR3 is also encoded by other DNA sequences in this sample. The J gene is TRBJ1-1, the V gene TRBV5-6; tentatively, D is TRBD1 (5 bases). Germline CDR1 and CDR2: SGHDT and YYEEEE. Trimming stripped 1 base from V and 1 base from J, with 5 bases between. The CDR3 sequence is 13 residues long. The CDR3 coding sequence is TGTGCCAGCAGCTTGACAGGGAACACTGAAGCTTTCTTT. Protein: CASSLTGNTEAFF.

V is TRBV6-5 and J is TRBJ2-7; TRBD2 aligns across 13 bases. CDR1 is MNHEY, CDR2 SVGAGI, per germline. The V gene end was trimmed by 5 bases and the J gene end by 2 bases; junction bases not matched to a gene: 3. The CDR3 covers 15 residues. The CDR3 region is CASSLLAGGTYEQYF. In DNA form, the CDR3 reads TGTGCCAGCAGTCTACTAGCGGGAGGGACCTACGAGCAGTACTTC.

J is TRBJ1-2 and V is TRBV7-9, with 9 bases matching TRBD1. Germline CDR1 is SEHNR and CDR2 is FQNEAQ (reference sequence). V shed 5 bases, J shed 6 bases, and the junction held 10 bases outside the gene matches. The CDR3 contains 15 residues. CDR3 sequence (DNA): TGTGCCAGCAGCCCGGAGTTGACAGGGGGAGATGGCTACACCTTC. Translating it yields CASSPELTGGDGYTF.

The gene calls are TRBV4-2 and TRBJ2-7, with TRBD1 matching over 7 bases. This CDR3 is built from 17 residues. Germline V gives CDR1 LGHNA, CDR2 YNFKEQ. J gave up 2 bases and V 0 bases, and 10 bases lay outside the gene matches. CDR3 in DNA: TGTGCCAGCAGCCAAGATTGGAAGGACAGGCCGGCCTACGAGCAGTACTTC. This translates into CASSQDWKDRPAYEQYF.

As DNA, the CDR3 is TGTGCCAGCAGCCATGCGGGGGAGGGAAGCACAGATACGCAGTATTTT. It encodes CASSHAGEGSTDTQYF. V and J are TRBV5-4 and TRBJ2-3, with TRBD2 matching 7 bases. J gave up 0 bases and V 4 bases, and 8 bases lay outside the gene matches. The CDR3 contains 16 residues. Germline CDR1 SGHNT, CDR2 YYREEE (reference sequence).

The chain recombines TRBV28 with TRBJ2-7; TRBD1 matches at 10 bases. Germline V lookup: CDR1 MDHEN, CDR2 SYDVKM. V shed 7 bases and J 5 bases; nucleotides not matched to a gene: 8. The length of the CDR3 is 14 residues. CDR3 sequence (DNA): TGTGCCAGCACCCGGACAGGGGGTGTGGACGAGCAGTACTTC. Translated, it gives CASTRTGGVDEQYF.

This chain uses TRBV28 with TRBJ1-2; D is ambiguous. The germline V gene encodes CDR1 MDHEN and CDR2 SYDVKM. This CDR3 has 12 residues. V lost 2 bases and J 4 bases, leaving 5 bases between the germline ends. The CDR3 protein is CASSLRGYGYTF. The CDR3 DNA sequence: TGTGCCAGCAGTTTACGCGGCTATGGCTACACCTTC.

The chain combines TRBV6-1 with TRBJ2-5; D remains unclear. This CDR3 has 13 residues. Between the trimmed V and J ends, which lost 3 bases and 0 bases, there was a span of 5 bases. CDR1 MNHNS and CDR2 SASEGT come from the germline V gene. The CDR3 DNA follows: TGTGCCAGCAGTGACAGGAACCAAGAGACCCAGTACTTC. It specifies CASSDRNQETQYF.

The sample holds a few counts of this clone. The chain links TRBV23-1 to TRBJ2-7; unclear D gene. TRBV23-1 is treated as an ORF (open reading frame) with a function not yet certain. V shed 0 bases and J shed 1 base, with 7 bases lying between them. CDR3 length: 14 amino acids. The CDR3 spells CASSQSYTSYEQYF. The CDR3 DNA follows: TGCGCCAGCAGTCAATCGTACACATCCTACGAGCAGTACTTC.

This rearrangement joins TRBV5-5 to TRBJ1-1; D not resolved. This CDR3 is 13 amino acids long. V lost 1 base, J lost 1 base, and 5 bases lay in between. Germline CDR1 and CDR2: SGHKS and YYEKEE (reference sequence). As DNA, the CDR3 is TGTGCCAGCAGCTTGACGGGGAACACTGAAGCTTTCTTT. Protein product: CASSLTGNTEAFF.

This chain links TRBV5-5 with TRBJ2-5, with a weak D call TRBD1 (7 bases). Germline CDR1 SGHKS, CDR2 YYEKEE (reference sequence). The CDR3 loop spans 13 amino acids. Trimming removed 5 bases from V and 10 bases from J, with 18 bases in between. The DNA of the CDR3 is TGTGCCAGCAGTTCTCAGGGGGACTGGAGCCAGTACTTC. The encoded protein is CASSSQGDWSQYF.

The V gene is TRBV28, the J gene TRBJ1-5; possible D gene TRBD1, 5 bases. The CDR3 sequence is 13 residues long. The ends were cut back, 4 bases at V and 7 bases at J, with 11 bases in the middle. The germline V gene has CDR1 MDHEN and CDR2 SYDVKM. CDR3 DNA sequence: TGTGCCAGCAGTTCATTCGACAGCCAGCCCCAGCATTTT. As protein: CASSSFDSQPQHF.

The rearrangement uses TRBV7-6 and TRBJ1-4; D remains ambiguous. Between the trimmed V and J ends, which lost 4 bases and 3 bases, there was a span of 12 bases. Germline V gives CDR1 SGHVS, CDR2 FNYEAQ. The CDR3 is 15 residues long. As DNA, the CDR3 is TGTGCCAGCAGCTCGTACGCGCGGTCTAATGAAAAACTGTTTTTT. It encodes CASSSYARSNEKLFF.

This chain's CDR3 is CASSLGGRTGGQPQHF. As DNA, the CDR3 is TGTGCCAGCAGCCTGGGCGGCAGGACAGGGGGTCAGCCCCAGCATTTT. The rearrangement uses TRBV28 and TRBJ1-5, with 10 positions matching TRBD1. The germline CDR1 and CDR2 sequences are MDHEN and SYDVKM. CDR3 length: 16 residues. Losses at the gene ends were 6 bases for V and 6 bases for J; bases not matched to a gene: 11.

This chain uses TRBV28 with TRBJ2-5; TRBD2 matches 7 bases. The CDR3 covers 16 residues. Germline lookup yields CDR1 MDHEN and CDR2 SYDVKM. The V gene end was trimmed by 2 bases and the J gene end by 9 bases; junction bases not matched to a gene: 15. The CDR3 DNA reads as TGTGCCAGCAGTTTAGGTCTAGCGGCGGGTGGTGGGGCCCAGTACTTC. Translated: CASSLGLAAGGGAQYF.

The rearrangement links TRBV5-1 to TRBJ2-5; possibly TRBD2 for D (5 bases). The germline V and J ends were trimmed by 2 bases and 3 bases, with 8 bases remaining between them. The germline V gene has CDR1 SGHRS and CDR2 YFSETQ. This CDR3 is 13 amino acids long. CDR3 bases: TGCGCCAGCAGCTTTACTAGTGAAGAGACCCAGTACTTC. This gives the protein CASSFTSEETQYF.

Here the CDR3 DNA reads TGTGCCAGTAGTCCCGGGACAACCTCCTACAATGAGCAGTTCTTC. Residues: CASSPGTTSYNEQFF. This chain connects TRBV19 to TRBJ2-1; weak D call: TRBD1 (6 bases). The CDR3 is 15 amino acids. V dropped 5 bases and J dropped 0 bases, with 11 bases sitting between them. In germline, CDR1 is LNHDA, CDR2 SQIVND (reference sequence).

In its sample, this clone was seen a few times. This chain links TRBV28 with TRBJ2-5; no definite D call. Judging by the DNA end, TRBJ2-7 fits better; the J call may be wrong. Germline lookup yields CDR1 MDHEN and CDR2 SYDVKM. This CDR3 spans 18 amino acids. CDR3 residues: CASTRRLLFTYNSYEQYF. CDR3 sequence (DNA): TGTGCCAGCACCCGCAGACTTCTTTTCACTTACAACTCCTACGAGCAGTACTTC.

The genes are TRBV9 and TRBJ2-3, with 7 bases that match TRBD1. Germline trimming cut 2 bases from V and 7 bases from J; bases unmatched to any gene: 13. Germline loops: CDR1 SGDLS, CDR2 YYNGEE. CDR3 length equals 16 residues. This chain's CDR3 is CASSVSQQGSLNTQYF. The CDR3 nucleotides read TGTGCCAGCAGCGTTTCCCAACAGGGGAGTTTAAATACGCAGTATTTT.

This chain links TRBV5-1 with TRBJ2-1, with D tentatively TRBD1 (6 bases). Germline values: CDR1 SGHRS, CDR2 YFSETQ. The CDR3 length is 13 residues. V was cut by 4 bases and J by 6 bases, with 11 bases left in between. CDR3: CASSGQGFNEQFF. CDR3 in DNA: TGCGCCAGCAGCGGTCAGGGGTTCAATGAGCAGTTCTTC.

The chain recombines TRBV4-1 with TRBJ2-7, with TRBD1 matching 7 bases. Germline values: CDR1 MGHRA, CDR2 YSYEKL. Losses at the gene ends were 4 bases for V and 2 bases for J; bases not matched to a gene: 8. The CDR3 is 15 amino acids. CDR3 bases: TGCGCCAGCAGCCCCAGCAGGGGGAGAACCTACGAGCAGTACTTC. This encodes CASSPSRGRTYEQYF.